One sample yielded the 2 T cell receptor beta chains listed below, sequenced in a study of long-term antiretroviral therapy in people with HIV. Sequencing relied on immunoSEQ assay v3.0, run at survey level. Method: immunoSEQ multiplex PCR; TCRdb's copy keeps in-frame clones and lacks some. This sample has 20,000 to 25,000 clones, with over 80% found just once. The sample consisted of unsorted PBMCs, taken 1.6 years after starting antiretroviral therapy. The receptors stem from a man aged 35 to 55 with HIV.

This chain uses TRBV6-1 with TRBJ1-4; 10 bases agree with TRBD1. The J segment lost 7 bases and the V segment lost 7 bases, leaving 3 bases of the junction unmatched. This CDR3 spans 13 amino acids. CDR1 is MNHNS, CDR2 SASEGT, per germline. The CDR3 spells CASTGTGVEKLFF. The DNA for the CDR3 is TGTGCCAGCACCGGGACAGGGGTTGAAAAACTGTTTTTT.

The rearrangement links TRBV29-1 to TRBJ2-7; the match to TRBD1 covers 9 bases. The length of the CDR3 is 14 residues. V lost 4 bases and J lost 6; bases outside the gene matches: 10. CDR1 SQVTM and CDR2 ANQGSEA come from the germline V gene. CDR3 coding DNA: TGCAGCGTTGCCCCGGGACAGGGTAGGGGCGAGCAGTACTTC. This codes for CSVAPGQGRGEQYF.